This T cell receptor beta chain was sequenced for a study of shared clonotypes between healthy human individuals. Overall study results and limits: Non-shared clonotypes showed lower generation probabilities than clonotypes common to all four donors.

Method: immunoSEQ multiplex PCR; TCRdb's copy keeps in-frame clones and lacks some. Among about 2.5 million clones listed, less than 95% were seen once. Concerning this clone: Its antigen is not known.

Naive CD4+ cells were CD45RA-selected; the remaining cells were memory. Sequenced: naive CD4+ T cells from PBMCs. Subset given: CD45RA+ positively selected. The clonotype comes from a man aged 18-30 years in good health. Some clones in this sample may be carry-over from other donors' samples.

The CDR3 nucleotides read TGTGCCAGCAGTCCCCCGAGGGGGGCCGGGAACACTGAAGCTTTCTTT. It specifies CASSPPRGAGNTEAFF. This chain links TRBV28 with TRBJ1-1; weak D call: TRBD1 (6 bases). The CDR3 runs 16 residues. The V gene's germline CDR1 is MDHEN and CDR2 SYDVKM. Trimming took off 5 bases at V and 1 base at J, with 17 bases between the two ends.